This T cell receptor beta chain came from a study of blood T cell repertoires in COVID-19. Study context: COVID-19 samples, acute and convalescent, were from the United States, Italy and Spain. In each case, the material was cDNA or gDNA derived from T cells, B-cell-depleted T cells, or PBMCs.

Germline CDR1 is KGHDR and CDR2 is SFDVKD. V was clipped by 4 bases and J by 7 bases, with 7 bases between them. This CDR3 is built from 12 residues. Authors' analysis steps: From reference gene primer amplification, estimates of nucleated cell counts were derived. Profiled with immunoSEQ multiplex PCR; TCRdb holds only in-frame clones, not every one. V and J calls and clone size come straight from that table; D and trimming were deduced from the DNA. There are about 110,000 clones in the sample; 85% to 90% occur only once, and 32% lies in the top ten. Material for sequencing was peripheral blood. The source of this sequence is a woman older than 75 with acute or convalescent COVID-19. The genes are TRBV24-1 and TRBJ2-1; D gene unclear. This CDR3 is CATSENSNEQFF. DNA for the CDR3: TGTGCCACCAGTGAAAATTCGAATGAGCAGTTCTTC.